These 26 T cell receptor beta chains share one sample of origin, sequenced in a study of cytomegalovirus exposure and HLA in healthy donors. The PCR was carried out with 60 Vbeta primers and 13 Jbeta primers. Profiling relied on immunoSEQ multiplex PCR, and the TCRdb table lists in-frame clones only, not all of them. The sample records roughly 95,000 clones, approximately 80% being singletons. The material sequenced was PBMCs. These TCRs come from a man in his thirties or forties in good health and CMV-seropositive.

The V gene is TRBV7-9, the J gene TRBJ1-3, with TRBD1 matching 7 bases. V dropped 7 bases and J dropped 0; count of bases not matched to a gene: 12. CDR1 SEHNR and CDR2 FQNEAQ come from the germline V gene (reference sequence). This CDR3 has 17 residues. The CDR3 sequence is CASTSQTRQGSGNTIYF. As DNA, the CDR3 is TGTGCCAGCACCTCCCAGACGAGACAGGGCTCTGGAAACACCATATATTTT.

The gene calls are TRBV7-9 and TRBJ1-2, with D tentatively TRBD1 (5 bases). The V and J ends lost 3 bases and 5 bases respectively, with 19 bases between them. Germline V gene data show CDR1 as SEHNR and CDR2 as FQNEAQ (reference sequence). CDR3 length equals 16 residues. CDR3 bases: TGTGCCAGCAGCTTGGGCAGGGCCTTGATCCGGTATGGCTACACCTTC. Encoded protein: CASSLGRALIRYGYTF.

The chain has TRBV29-1 and TRBJ2-3; possible D gene TRBD2, 7 bases. V lost 2 bases and J 6 bases, leaving 18 bases between the germline ends. This CDR3 is 15 amino acids long. Germline V gene data show CDR1 as SQVTM and CDR2 as ANQGSEA. The CDR3 DNA sequence: TGCAGCGTTGAATTTAGGGCAGGGGAGGGTGATACGCAGTATTTT. As protein: CSVEFRAGEGDTQYF.

CDR3 in DNA: TGTGCCAGTAGTATCGACTTGGGAGCTAACACTGAAGCTTTCTTT. It yields the protein CASSIDLGANTEAFF. The V gene is TRBV19, the J gene TRBJ1-1; D gene uncertain. The CDR3 extends over 15 amino acids. CDR1 and CDR2 (germline): LNHDA, SQIVND (reference sequence). V was clipped by 3 bases and J by 2 bases, with 13 bases between them.

The V call is TRBV15, the J call TRBJ2-3; 7 bases line up with TRBD2. This CDR3 contains 16 residues. Per the germline V gene, CDR1 is LNHNV and CDR2 is YYDKDF (reference sequence). The V segment lost 3 bases and the J segment 6 bases; nucleotides outside the gene matches: 12. The CDR3 DNA is TGTGCCACCAGCAGGGAACATGCGGGAGCGGGGGATACGCAGTATTTT. This encodes CATSREHAGAGDTQYF.

This clone has only a few counts. V gene TRBV4-3 combines with J gene TRBJ2-6, with TRBD1 as a possible D gene (5 bases). The CDR3 runs to 15 residues. Germline CDR1 LGHNA, CDR2 YSLEER. Trimming removed 6 bases from V and 2 bases from J, with 11 bases in between. The CDR3 nucleotides are TGCGCCAGCAGTCGTGCAGGGACTGGGGCCAACGTCCTGACTTTC. This gives the protein CASSRAGTGANVLTF.

CDR3: CASREAAGGYTF. The CDR3 DNA reads TGTGCCAGCAGGGAGGCAGCGGGTGGCTACACCTTC. V gene TRBV5-4 combines with J gene TRBJ1-2, with D unclear. Per the germline V gene, CDR1 is SGHNT and CDR2 is YYREEE (reference sequence). The CDR3 has 12 residues. The V and J ends lost 5 bases and 7 bases respectively, with 12 bases between them.

The genes are TRBV5-1 and TRBJ1-2; 8 nucleotides line up with TRBD1. Germline trimming cut 4 bases from V and 5 bases from J; bases unmatched to any gene: 16. CDR1 and CDR2 (germline): SGHRS, YFSETQ. CDR3 length: 17 amino acids. DNA for the CDR3: TGCGCCAGCAGCCTACCCCCGAGGACAGGGATAGAATATGGCTACACCTTC. This encodes CASSLPPRTGIEYGYTF.

This clone came up once. The chain has TRBV29-1 and TRBJ2-1; 11 bases map to TRBD1. This CDR3 has 13 residues. J gave up 7 bases and V 3 bases, and 2 bases lay outside the gene matches. Germline CDR1 is SQVTM and CDR2 is ANQGSEA. The CDR3 DNA is TGCAGCGTTGAGGACAGGGGGCCGAATGAGCAGTTCTTC. Encoded protein: CSVEDRGPNEQFF.

This rearrangement joins TRBV5-4 to TRBJ2-3; no firm D call. The V and J ends lost 1 base and 2 bases respectively, with 14 bases between them. The CDR3 length is 16 residues. From germline, CDR1 is SGHNT and CDR2 YYREEE (reference sequence). The CDR3 region is CASSLSRRPTTDTQYF. CDR3 nucleotide sequence: TGTGCCAGCAGCTTGAGCAGGCGACCTACCACAGATACGCAGTATTTT.

The chain has TRBV9 and TRBJ1-6; D perhaps matches TRBD1 (5 bases). V was shortened by 0 bases and J by 8 bases, with 15 bases between the two germline ends. Germline-derived CDR1 and CDR2 are SGDLS and YYNGEE. CDR3 length: 16 residues. CDR3 in amino acids: CASSVVPDRTDSPLHF. Written as DNA, the CDR3 is TGTGCCAGCAGCGTAGTCCCCGACAGAACGGATTCACCCCTCCACTTT.

The rearrangement uses TRBV29-1 and TRBJ2-3; 7 positions match TRBD2. The CDR3 has 15 amino acids. Germline V gene data show CDR1 as SQVTM and CDR2 as ANQGSEA. The J segment lost 6 bases and the V segment lost 7 bases, leaving 16 bases of the junction unmatched. CDR3 DNA: TGCAGCGCTCTCCTTGGGGAGGGGCCTGTCGATACGCAGTATTTT. This codes for CSALLGEGPVDTQYF.

The chain has TRBV30 and TRBJ1-1; TRBD1 is a possible D gene (6 bases). The length of the CDR3 is 13 residues. In germline, CDR1 is GTSNPN, CDR2 SVGIG (reference sequence). The V gene lost 1 base and the J gene lost 2 bases, with 8 bases spanning the gap. The CDR3 nucleotides are TGTGCCTGGAGTGGGACAGTTAACACTGAAGCTTTCTTT. Encoded protein: CAWSGTVNTEAFF.

The chain carries TRBV19 and TRBJ1-2; no clear D. Trimming took off 3 bases at V and 0 bases at J, with 8 bases between the two ends. The CDR3 has 14 residues. Per germline, CDR1 LNHDA and CDR2 SQIVND (reference sequence). CDR3: CASSIARTNYGYTF. CDR3 DNA: TGTGCCAGTAGTATTGCCAGAACTAACTATGGCTACACCTTC.

This chain links TRBV2 with TRBJ1-1; D gene unclear. Trimming cost V 8 bases and J 11 bases, with 18 bases left between them. This CDR3 spans 12 amino acids. Germline CDR1 reads SNHLY; CDR2 reads FYNNEI. The CDR3 loop reads CASDPGSFGAFF. The CDR3 bases are TGTGCCAGCGATCCGGGTTCGTTCGGGGCTTTCTTT.

The CDR3 DNA sequence: TGTGCCAGCAGTTTAAAGCGGGAAAAACTGTTTTTT. This encodes CASSLKREKLFF. This chain joins TRBV28 and TRBJ1-4, with D uncertain. There are 12 residues in the CDR3. Trimming cost V 2 bases and J 8 bases, with 6 bases left between them. Germline CDR1 reads MDHEN; CDR2 reads SYDVKM.

V is TRBV9 and J is TRBJ2-7; the match to TRBD2 covers 9 bases. The CDR3 consists of 13 residues. CDR1 is SGDLS, CDR2 YYNGEE, per germline. The V segment lost 2 bases and the J segment 5 bases; nucleotides outside the gene matches: 2. The CDR3: CASSVGTSNEQYV. As DNA, the CDR3 is TGTGCCAGCAGCGTGGGGACTAGCAACGAGCAGTACGTC.

This chain joins TRBV10-3 and TRBJ1-1; 7 bases line up with TRBD1. V gave up 5 bases and J gave up 2 bases; unmatched junction bases: 14. From germline, CDR1 is ENHRY and CDR2 SYGVKD. The CDR3 covers 17 residues. The CDR3 reads CAISSLRGGGLNTEAFF. The CDR3 DNA sequence: TGTGCCATCAGTTCTCTTCGAGGGGGCGGATTAAACACTGAAGCTTTCTTT.

This rearrangement joins TRBV4-3 to TRBJ1-2, with 10 bases identical to TRBD1. This CDR3 is 14 amino acids long. The trim removed 3 bases at V and 5 bases at J, leaving 3 bases unmatched. Germline assignment: CDR1 LGHNA and CDR2 YSLEER. CDR3 sequence reads: CASSQGTGDYGYTF. The CDR3 nucleotides are TGCGCCAGCAGCCAGGGGACAGGGGATTATGGCTACACCTTC.

This chain uses TRBV28 with TRBJ1-5; D not certain. The CDR3 has 15 amino acids. Germline V gene data show CDR1 as MDHEN and CDR2 as SYDVKM. The V and J ends lost 2 bases and 3 bases respectively, with 11 bases between them. The CDR3 sequence is CASSLGGSFNQPQHF. The CDR3 nucleotides read TGTGCCAGCAGTTTAGGCGGATCCTTCAATCAGCCCCAGCATTTT.

This rearrangement joins TRBV9 to TRBJ2-1; 8 nucleotides align to TRBD2. The CDR3 contains 15 residues. The V gene's germline CDR1 is SGDLS and CDR2 YYNGEE. V lost 3 bases, J lost 6 bases, and 8 bases stayed unmatched. The DNA of the CDR3 is TGTGCCAGCAGCGACCAGGTAGCGGGAATCAATGAGCAGTTCTTC. Translating it yields CASSDQVAGINEQFF.

The chain joins TRBV7-9 to TRBJ2-3; TRBD1 is a possible D gene (5 bases). CDR1 SEHNR and CDR2 FQNEAQ come from the germline V gene (reference sequence). V shed 5 bases and J shed 2 bases, with 11 bases lying between them. The CDR3 runs 14 residues. CDR3 DNA: TGTGCCAGCAGCCCAGACAGATCCACAGATACGCAGTATTTT. Residues: CASSPDRSTDTQYF.

The chain couples TRBV18 to TRBJ2-1, with 7 bases fitting TRBD2. The J segment lost 0 bases and the V segment lost 4 bases, leaving 9 bases of the junction unmatched. This CDR3 spans 17 amino acids. Looked up from germline, CDR1 is KGHSH and CDR2 is LQKENI. The CDR3 DNA sequence: TGTGCCAGCTCACGTCCTACTAGCGACTTCTCCTACAATGAGCAGTTCTTC. Residues: CASSRPTSDFSYNEQFF.

The chain joins TRBV28 to TRBJ1-3; D is unclear. Germline-derived CDR1 and CDR2 are MDHEN and SYDVKM. The CDR3 loop spans 12 amino acids. V was clipped by 1 base and J by 11 bases, with 9 bases between them. CDR3 protein: CASSLSGFPIYF. The DNA of the CDR3 is TGTGCCAGCAGTTTATCAGGATTCCCCATATATTTT.

The chain is built from TRBV4-2 and TRBJ2-7; D ambiguous. The CDR3 sequence is 12 residues long. Germline V gene lookup returns CDR1 LGHNA and CDR2 YNFKEQ. Trimming took off 0 bases at V and 6 bases at J, with 6 bases between the two ends. The CDR3 is CASSQETPEQYF. In DNA, the CDR3 is TGTGCCAGCAGCCAAGAAACTCCCGAGCAGTACTTC.

V usage is TRBV11-2 and J usage is TRBJ2-7; tentatively, D is TRBD1 (6 bases). CDR3 length: 14 residues. Per the germline V gene, CDR1 is SGHAT and CDR2 is FQNNGV. The V and J ends lost 0 bases and 0 bases respectively, with 6 bases between them. The CDR3, as DNA: TGTGCCAGCAGCTTAGAGACAGGCTCCTACGAGCAGTACTTC. Protein sequence: CASSLETGSYEQYF.